This TCR beta chain was captured in a study of identical twins (dated by TCRdb to 2015 to 2016). Context from the whole study: The study deep-sequenced TCR alpha and beta repertoires from monozygotic twins, unrelated adults of various ages and cord blood to test whether fetal clonotypes persist. To rule out contamination, replicate twin experiments were performed at different times with different library preparation protocols. Study-wide findings and limitations: Invariant T cells such as MAIT and iNKT could partly confound zero-insertion analyses, though diverse VJ usage argued against this for most clonotypes. Out-of-frame TCR alpha sequences shared between twins showed an excess of low generation-probability sequences compared with coincidental sharing between unrelated individuals. Excess twin sharing in beta out-of-frame sequences was weaker because fewer shared sequences lowered the signal-to-noise ratio. Because the same donors could not be followed over many years, the conclusions depended on cross-sectional statistical analysis. In monozygotic twins, recombination models systematically underestimated out-of-frame TCR alpha sharing, but the models matched the sharing seen between unrelated individuals. Fewer insertions were carried by abundant cord blood beta clonotypes; a weaker similar trend was observed in young adult naive repertoires, while no such trend was observed in memory repertoires.

V and J are trimmed by 6 bases and 8 bases, and the gene matches miss 8 bases of the junction. The CDR3 measures 13 amino acids from cysteine to phenylalanine. Only the CDR3 region is kept as DNA, spanning 39 bases read in frame from base 1. The germline V gene encodes CDR1 DFQATT and CDR2 SNEGSKA (reference sequence). Library generation was performed with 5' RACE. TCRdb names Illumina HiSeq 2000 as the instrument used. A universal primer binding site was added through template switching, and the final cDNA carried a unique molecular identifier so that TCR cDNA molecules could be counted accurately. Specific primers in the conserved constant-segment region were used to synthesize first-strand cDNA for TCR alpha and beta chains. To control for contamination, every cDNA library carried two barcodes: a SMART-Mk sample barcode plus Illumina barcodes. TruSeq adapter sequences, together with Illumina sample barcodes, were added in two successive PCR steps. Sequencing of the TCR alpha and beta cDNA libraries was done on the Illumina HiSeq platform using custom primers. On the study's bioinformatics: MiGEC processed the raw reads to extract unique molecular identifiers, while MiXCR was used to determine the CDR3 positions. For each individual, recombination models were inferred using an EM algorithm with the repgenHMM and IGoR tools. Shared clonotype analysis was performed with the tcR package in R, normalizing sharing by the product of cloneset sizes. To study raw recombination without the effects of thymic and clonal selection, out-of-frame nonproductive sequences were analyzed. In-frame beta chains were kept once TCRdb had trimmed the public reads at Q25 with fastp and called clones with MiXCR. Every distinct CDR3 protein forms one entry, paired with its most common genes and DNA. What appears here as the V and J calls and clone size reflects TCRdb's work, not the paper's. The sample table lists about 220,000 distinct CDR3 sequences, around 10% of them with a count of one. Just over 5% of the sample is held by the ten biggest clonotypes.

Turning to this clonotype: Its binding antigen is unknown. No base quality information exists; no much larger clone differs at one position.

Every donor was a healthy Caucasian. Using Miltenyi CD45RO+ enrichment and human naive T-cell isolation kits, memory (CD45RO+) and naive T cells were isolated from PBMC. This TCR derives from a woman between 18 and 29 years old in good health. The sequenced sample was memory (CD45RO+) T cells sorted from blood. The label giving this sample's cell subset or site can be read as: CD45RO+ enriched T cells. The sequence links TRBV20-1 to TRBJ1-4, with 8 junctional bases fitting TRBD1. The bases are TGCAGTGCAAGGACAGGGAGTAGGGAAAAACTGTTTTTT. Translation gives CSARTGSREKLFF.